Listed here are 6 T cell receptor beta chains from one sample, sequenced in a study of T cells in Graves' hyperthyroidism and ophthalmopathy. The TCR beta CDR3 regions underwent amplification using RNA transcripts as the source. The TCR CDR3 first-round RT-PCR relied on the HTBI primer set. TCRdb redid the calling of the multiplex PCR reads with MiXCR, one entry per CDR3 protein. The sample includes 500,000 to 600,000 distinct CDR3 sequences, 35% to 50% of them seen just once. The sequenced sample consisted of peripheral blood or thyroid tissue (not recorded which). These receptors came from an adult woman with Graves' disease, either hyperthyroidism or ophthalmopathy (not recorded which).

The rearrangement uses TRBV7-7 and TRBJ1-2; 10 bases agree with TRBD1. Germline assignment: CDR1 SSHAT and CDR2 FNYEAQ (reference sequence). CDR3 length: 15 residues. V lost 5 bases to trimming and J lost 8 bases; unmatched junction nucleotides: 11. The CDR3 nucleotides are TGTGCCAGCAGCCCACCGGGACAGGGGAGTGCGGGCTACACCTTC. As protein: CASSPPGQGSAGYTF.

J is TRBJ2-7 and V is TRBV29-1, with TRBD1 identical over 9 bases. The CDR3 consists of 14 residues. Looked up from germline, CDR1 is SQVTM and CDR2 is ANQGSEA. The CDR3 is CSDWVGDRVYEQYF. The CDR3, as DNA: TGCAGTGATTGGGTAGGGGACAGGGTGTACGAGCAGTACTTC.

This clonotype came up a few times. The CDR3 nucleotides are TGTGCCAGTAGATTGACAGACTTGAACACTGAAGCTTTCTTT. Its translation: CASRLTDLNTEAFF. The rearrangement joins TRBV19 to TRBJ1-1; possible D gene TRBD1, 5 bases. Germline V CDR1 and CDR2: LNHDA, SQIVND (reference sequence). V lost 6 bases and J 0 bases, leaving 11 bases between the germline ends. The CDR3 length is 14 residues.

A few counts support this clonotype. V and J are TRBV6-5 and TRBJ2-2, with TRBD1 as a possible D gene (6 bases). CDR3 length: 16 amino acids. V was cut by 6 bases and J by 0 bases, with 14 bases left in between. Germline V gives CDR1 MNHEY, CDR2 SVGAGI. DNA for the CDR3: TGTGCCAGCAGATCACCGGGACACGCGAACACCGGGGAGCTGTTTTTT. This codes for CASRSPGHANTGELFF.

J is TRBJ2-5 and V is TRBV20-1; 9 bases are a match to TRBD2. With 6 bases clipped from V and 8 bases from J, the junction kept 19 bases outside the gene matches. Germline V gives CDR1 DFQATT, CDR2 SNEGSKA (reference sequence). The CDR3 spans 16 residues. CDR3 DNA sequence: TGCAGTGCGACTGGAGCGGGAGGCCCCACCAAGAGAACCCAGTACTTC. It encodes CSATGAGGPTKRTQYF.

The chain combines TRBV15 with TRBJ2-5, with D maybe TRBD2 (6 bases). V was trimmed by 0 bases and J by 5 bases, leaving 10 bases between them. CDR1 is LNHNV, CDR2 YYDKDF, per germline (reference sequence). The CDR3 totals 14 residues. The CDR3 sequence: CATSRDRGGETQYF. CDR3 sequence (DNA): TGTGCCACCAGCAGAGATCGTGGGGGGGAGACCCAGTACTTC. Supplemented by reference TRBV15 and TRBJ2-5, the full variable domain reads DAMVIQNPRYQVTQFGKPVTLSCSQTLNHNVMYWYQQKSSQAPKLLFHYYDKDFNNEADTPDNFQSRRPNTSFCFLDIRSPGLGDTAMYLCATSRDRGGETQYFGPGTRLLVL.